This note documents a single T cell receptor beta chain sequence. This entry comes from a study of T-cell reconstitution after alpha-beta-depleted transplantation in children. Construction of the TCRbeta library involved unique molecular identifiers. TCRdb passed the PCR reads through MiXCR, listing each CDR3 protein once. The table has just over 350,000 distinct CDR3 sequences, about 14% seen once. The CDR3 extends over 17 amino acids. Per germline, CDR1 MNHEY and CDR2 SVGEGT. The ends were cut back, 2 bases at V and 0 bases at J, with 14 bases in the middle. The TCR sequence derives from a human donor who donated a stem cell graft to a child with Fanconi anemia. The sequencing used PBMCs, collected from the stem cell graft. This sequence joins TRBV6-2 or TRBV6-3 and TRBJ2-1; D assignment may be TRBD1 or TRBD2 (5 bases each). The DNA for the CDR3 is TGTGCCAGCAGTTACCCAACCGGGGCCCCCTCCTACAATGAGCAGTTCTTC. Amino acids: CASSYPTGAPSYNEQFF.